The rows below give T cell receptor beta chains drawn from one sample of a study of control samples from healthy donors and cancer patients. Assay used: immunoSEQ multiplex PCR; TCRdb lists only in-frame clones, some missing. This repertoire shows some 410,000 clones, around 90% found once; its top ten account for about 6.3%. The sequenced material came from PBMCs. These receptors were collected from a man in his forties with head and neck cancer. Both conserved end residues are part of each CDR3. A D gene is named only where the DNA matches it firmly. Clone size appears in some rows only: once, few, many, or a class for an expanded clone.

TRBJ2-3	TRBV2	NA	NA	CASSDWAGDRPDTQYF	TGTGCCAGCAGTGATTGGGCGGGTGATCGTCCAGATACGCAGTATTTT
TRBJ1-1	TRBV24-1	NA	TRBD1	CATSPGGADTEAFF	TGTGCCACCAGCCCAGGGGGCGCAGACACTGAAGCTTTCTTT
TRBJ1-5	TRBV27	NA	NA	CASSWQNNQPQHF	TGTGCCAGCAGTTGGCAGAACAATCAGCCCCAGCATTTT
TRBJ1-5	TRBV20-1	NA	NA	CSARVGQPQHF	TGCAGTGCTAGAGTGGGTCAGCCCCAGCATTTT
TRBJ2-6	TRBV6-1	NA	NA	CASSEDSSGANVLTF	TGTGCCAGCAGTGAAGACAGCTCTGGGGCCAACGTCCTGACTTTC
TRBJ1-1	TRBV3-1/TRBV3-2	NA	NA	CASRRGGTEAFF	TGTGCCAGCAGACGGGGCGGCACTGAAGCTTTCTTT
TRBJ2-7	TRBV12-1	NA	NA	CASSWDRALNYEQYF	TGTGCCAGCAGCTGGGACAGGGCCTTAAACTACGAGCAGTACTTC
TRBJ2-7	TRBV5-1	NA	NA	CASSLYQGLGEQYF	TGCGCCAGCAGCTTGTACCAGGGGTTGGGCGAGCAGTACTTC
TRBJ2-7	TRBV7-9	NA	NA	CATQSKLWVDGSYEQYF	TGTGCCACGCAGAGTAAATTGTGGGTGGACGGCTCCTACGAGCAGTACTTC
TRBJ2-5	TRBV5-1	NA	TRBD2	CASSLKLAGVETQYF	TGCGCCAGCAGCTTGAAGCTAGCGGGGGTAGAGACCCAGTACTTC
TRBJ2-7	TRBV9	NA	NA	CASSVSEGAYEQYF	TGTGCCAGCAGCGTATCCGAGGGAGCCTACGAGCAGTACTTC
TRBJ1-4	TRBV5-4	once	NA	CASRPEVGGEKLFF	TGTGCCAGCAGACCGGAGGTGGGAGGTGAAAAACTGTTTTTT
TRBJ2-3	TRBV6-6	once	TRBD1	CASSPGGADTQYF	TGTGCCAGCAGCCCAGGGGGCGCAGATACGCAGTATTTT
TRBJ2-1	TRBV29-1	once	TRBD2	CSVAPLTSGGYNEQFF	TGCAGCGTTGCGCCACTAACTAGCGGGGGGTACAATGAGCAGTTCTTC
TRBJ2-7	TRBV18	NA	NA	CASSTDISYEQYF	TGTGCCAGCTCAACGGACATCTCCTACGAGCAGTACTTC
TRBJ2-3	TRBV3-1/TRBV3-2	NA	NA	CASSQGEPDTQYF	TGTGCCAGCAGCCAGGGGGAACCAGATACGCAGTATTTT
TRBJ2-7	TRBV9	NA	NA	CASSVFSSAEQYF	TGTGCCAGCAGCGTGTTCAGTAGCGCCGAGCAGTACTTC
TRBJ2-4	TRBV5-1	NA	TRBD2	CASSADGTSGNIQYF	TGCGCCAGCAGCGCCGACGGGACTAGCGGAAACATTCAGTACTTC
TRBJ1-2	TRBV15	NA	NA	CATSRDRGSAGYTF	TGTGCCACCAGCAGAGACAGGGGTTCTGCTGGCTACACCTTC
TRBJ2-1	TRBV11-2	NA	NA	CASSFPSGEQFF	TGTGCCAGCAGCTTCCCCTCCGGGGAGCAGTTCTTC
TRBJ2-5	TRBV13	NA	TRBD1	CASSPGQGRGETQYF	TGTGCCAGCAGCCCTGGACAGGGCCGGGGGGAGACCCAGTACTTC
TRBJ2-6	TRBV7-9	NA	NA	CASSSWANVLTF	TGTGCCAGCAGTTCGTGGGCCAACGTCCTGACTTTC
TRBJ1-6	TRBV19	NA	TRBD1	CASRTAGGGHNSPLHF	TGTGCCAGCAGAACAGCAGGGGGCGGTCATAATTCACCCCTCCACTTT
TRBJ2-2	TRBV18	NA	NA	CASSPQQRLNTGELFF	TGTGCCAGCTCACCACAACAGAGGTTGAACACCGGGGAGCTGTTTTTT
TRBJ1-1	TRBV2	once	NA	CASILNTEAFF	TGTGCCAGCATTTTGAACACTGAAGCTTTCTTT
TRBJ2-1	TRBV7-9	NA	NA	CASSLSSWSSYNEQFF	TGTGCCAGCAGCTTAAGTTCCTGGAGCTCCTACAATGAGCAGTTCTTC
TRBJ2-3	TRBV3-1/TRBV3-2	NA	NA	CASSLQGTDTQYF	TGTGCCAGCAGCCTGCAGGGGACGGATACGCAGTATTTT